This paragraph covers one T cell receptor beta chain sequence. As yet, its antigen is unknown. This entry belongs to a study of blood T cells in healthy people across ages. The study, taken as a whole, reports: It was the long-lived donors that had more naive CD4+ cells and higher diversity than aged donors. PBMCs went unsorted, and a conclusive naive versus antigen-experienced comparison was therefore prevented.

Peripheral blood samples of 9.5 to 10 milliliters were drawn from each donor. No fewer than 7 million PBMCs went into each sample. Sample-barcoded 5' priming and a J-beta primer mix drove a second PCR of roughly 6 to 12 cycles. TCRdb reprocessed the 5' RACE reads via MiXCR and lists one record per CDR3 protein. This table has about 600,000 distinct CDR3 sequences, 45% to 55% appearing once. From germline, CDR1 is MNHEY and CDR2 SVGEGT. Trimming pared 7 bases from V and 4 bases from J, leaving 12 bases between. CDR3 length: 13 residues. The sequence was obtained from a man older than 75 in good health. The chain uses TRBV6-2 or TRBV6-3 and TRBJ2-3; tentatively, D is TRBD2 (5 bases). Input material: blood. The CDR3 bases are TGTGCCAGCAACCCCAGAGGGCCAGATACGCAGTATTTT. Its protein product is CASNPRGPDTQYF.